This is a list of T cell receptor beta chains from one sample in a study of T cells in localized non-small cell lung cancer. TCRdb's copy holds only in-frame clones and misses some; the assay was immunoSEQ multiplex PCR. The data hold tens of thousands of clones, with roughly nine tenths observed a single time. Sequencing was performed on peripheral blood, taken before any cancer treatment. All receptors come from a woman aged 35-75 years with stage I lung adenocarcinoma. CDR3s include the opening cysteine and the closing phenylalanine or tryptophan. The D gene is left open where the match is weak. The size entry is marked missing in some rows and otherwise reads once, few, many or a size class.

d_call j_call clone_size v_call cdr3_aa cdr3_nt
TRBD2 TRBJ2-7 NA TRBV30 CAWSKASGGREQYF TGTGCCTGGAGTAAGGCTAGCGGGGGGAGAGAGCAGTACTTC
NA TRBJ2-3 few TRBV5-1 CASTLGDPTDTQYF TGCGCCAGCACACTCGGGGACCCCACAGATACGCAGTATTTT
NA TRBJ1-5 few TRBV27 CASSSWDGLNQPQHF TGTGCCAGCAGTTCCTGGGACGGTCTCAATCAGCCCCAGCATTTT
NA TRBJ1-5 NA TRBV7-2 CASRGAGRGQPQHF TGTGCCAGCAGGGGGGCCGGGAGGGGGCAGCCCCAGCATTTT
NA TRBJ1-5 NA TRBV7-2 CASSSRPYQPQHF TGTGCCAGCAGCTCCAGACCGTATCAGCCCCAGCATTTT
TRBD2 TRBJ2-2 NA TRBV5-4 CASSSKLAGGNTGELFF TGTGCCAGCAGCTCGAAACTAGCGGGGGGGAACACCGGGGAGCTGTTTTTT
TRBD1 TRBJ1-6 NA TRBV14 CASQGAYNSPLHF TGTGCCAGCCAGGGGGCATATAATTCACCCCTCCACTTT
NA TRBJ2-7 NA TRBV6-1 CASSSGRDLTYEQYF TGTGCCAGCAGCTCCGGAAGGGACTTAACCTACGAGCAGTACTTC
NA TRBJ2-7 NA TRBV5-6 CASSQYLTTGRYEQYF TGTGCCAGCAGCCAGTATTTGACGACAGGCCGCTACGAGCAGTACTTC
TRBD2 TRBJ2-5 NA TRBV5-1 CASGRGAGKETQYF TGCGCCAGCGGGCGGGGGGCCGGAAAGGAGACCCAGTACTTC
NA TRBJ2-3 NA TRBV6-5 CASSLRQPTDTQYF TGTGCCAGCAGTCTACGACAGCCTACAGATACGCAGTATTTT
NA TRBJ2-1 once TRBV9 CASSALPDPYNEQFF TGTGCCAGCAGCGCCCTCCCGGATCCCTACAATGAGCAGTTCTTC
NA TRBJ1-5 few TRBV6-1 CASSENGVRSNQPQHF TGTGCCAGCAGTGAGAACGGGGTGAGAAGCAATCAGCCCCAGCATTTT
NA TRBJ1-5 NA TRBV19 CASSTQGKSNQPQHF TGTGCCAGTAGTACTCAGGGGAAGAGCAATCAGCCCCAGCATTTT
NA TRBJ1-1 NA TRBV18 CASSPRPGGDTEAFF TGTGCCAGCTCACCACGCCCAGGTGGGGACACTGAAGCTTTCTTT
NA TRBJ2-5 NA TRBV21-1 CASSKRQAGCAVETQYF TGTGCCAGCAGCAAACGACAGGCTGGTTGTGCTGTGGAGACCCAGTACTTC
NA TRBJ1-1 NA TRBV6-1 CASSVGRARSNTEAFF TGTGCCAGCAGTGTCGGGAGGGCTAGGTCCAACACTGAAGCTTTCTTT
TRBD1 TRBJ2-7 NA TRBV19 CASSIDLPGQGDEQYF TGTGCCAGTAGTATAGACCTCCCGGGACAGGGGGACGAGCAGTACTTC
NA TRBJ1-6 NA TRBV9 CASSVDRGRDSPLHF TGTGCCAGCAGCGTAGATCGGGGCAGGGATTCACCCCTCCACTTT
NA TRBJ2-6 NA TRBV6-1 CASSERGSGANVLTF TGTGCCAGCAGTGAAAGGGGCTCTGGGGCCAACGTCCTGACTTTC
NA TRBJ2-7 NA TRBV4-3 CASSLRVGVRNEQYF TGCGCCAGCAGCCTCCGGGTGGGGGTCAGAAACGAGCAGTACTTC
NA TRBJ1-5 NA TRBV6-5 CASSYGGNSNQPQHF TGTGCCAGCAGTTACGGAGGGAATAGCAATCAGCCCCAGCATTTT
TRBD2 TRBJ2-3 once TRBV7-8 CASRGRRIAGPRGDTQYF TGTGCCAGCAGGGGCCGGAGGATAGCGGGGCCTCGTGGAGATACGCAGTATTTT
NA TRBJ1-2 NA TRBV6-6 CASNGNYGYTF TGTGCCAGCAACGGTAACTATGGCTACACCTTC
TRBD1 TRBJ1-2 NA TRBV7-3 CASSSASPGQGRGYTF TGTGCCAGCAGCTCAGCCAGTCCGGGACAGGGGCGCGGCTACACCTTC
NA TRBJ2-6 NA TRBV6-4 CASSEAGLSGANVLTF TGTGCCAGCAGTGAAGCAGGGCTCTCTGGGGCCAACGTCCTGACTTTC
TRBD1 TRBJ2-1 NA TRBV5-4 CASSLGARRGSSYNEQFF TGTGCCAGCAGCTTGGGCGCCCGCAGGGGGAGCTCCTACAATGAGCAGTTCTTC
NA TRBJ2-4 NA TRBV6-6 CASSYSGGNIQYF TGTGCCAGCAGTTACTCAGGGGGAAACATTCAGTACTTC
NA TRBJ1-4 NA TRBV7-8 CASSYRDGRDEKLFF TGTGCCAGCAGCTACCGGGACGGCCGGGATGAAAAACTGTTTTTT
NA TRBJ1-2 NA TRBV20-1 CSASGYGYTF TGCAGTGCTAGCGGTTATGGCTACACCTTC
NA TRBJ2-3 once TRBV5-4 CASSGVGTQYF TGTGCCAGCAGCGGGGTAGGCACGCAGTATTTT
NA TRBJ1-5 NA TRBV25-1 CASSASGGVSNQPQHF TGTGCCAGCAGTGCTTCTGGGGGGGTGAGCAATCAGCCCCAGCATTTT
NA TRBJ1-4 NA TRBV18 CASSPRAPPNEKLFF TGTGCCAGCTCACCAAGGGCCCCCCCAAATGAAAAACTGTTTTTT
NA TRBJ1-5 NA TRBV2 CASSETGNSNQPQHF TGTGCCAGCAGTGAGACTGGGAATAGCAATCAGCCCCAGCATTTT
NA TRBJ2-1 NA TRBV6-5 CASSDHDSDNEQFF TGTGCCAGCAGTGACCACGACAGCGACAATGAGCAGTTCTTC
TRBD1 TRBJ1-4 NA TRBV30 CAWETGRYEKLFF TGTGCCTGGGAGACAGGGCGATATGAAAAACTGTTTTTT
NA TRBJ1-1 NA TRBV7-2 CASSLVGRGTEAFF TGTGCCAGCAGCTTAGTGGGGAGGGGCACTGAAGCTTTCTTT
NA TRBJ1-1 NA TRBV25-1 CASSVGVVGGRGTEAFF TGTGCCAGCAGTGTCGGAGTAGTCGGGGGAAGGGGCACTGAAGCTTTCTTT
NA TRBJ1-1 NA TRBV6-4 CASSDHGETEAFF TGTGCCAGCAGTGACCATGGGGAAACTGAAGCTTTCTTT
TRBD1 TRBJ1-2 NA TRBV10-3 CAISPGTGDYGYTF TGTGCCATCAGTCCCGGGACAGGGGACTATGGCTACACCTTC
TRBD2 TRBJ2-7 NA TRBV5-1 CASSTSGGTYEQYF TGCGCCAGCAGCACTAGCGGTGGAACCTACGAGCAGTACTTC
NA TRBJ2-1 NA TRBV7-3 CASSLGGALGEQFF TGTGCCAGCAGCTTAGGGGGGGCCCTGGGTGAGCAGTTCTTC
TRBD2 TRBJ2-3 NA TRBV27 CASSLRGGYTDTQYF TGTGCCAGCAGTTTACGGGGGGGGTACACAGATACGCAGTATTTT
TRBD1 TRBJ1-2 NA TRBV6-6 CASRPGTGSYGYTF TGTGCCAGCAGACCAGGGACAGGGTCCTATGGCTACACCTTC
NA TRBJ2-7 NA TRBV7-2 CASSFARAPNEQYF TGTGCCAGCAGCTTTGCCAGGGCTCCAAACGAGCAGTACTTC
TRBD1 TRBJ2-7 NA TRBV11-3 CASSEAGTEDYEQYF TGTGCCAGCAGCGAGGCCGGGACAGAGGACTACGAGCAGTACTTC
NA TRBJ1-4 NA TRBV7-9 CASTVGRINEKLFF TGTGCCAGCACCGTGGGACGGATCAATGAAAAACTGTTTTTT
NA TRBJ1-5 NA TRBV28 CASSSGTGFNQPQHF TGTGCCAGCAGTTCCGGGACCGGATTTAATCAGCCCCAGCATTTT
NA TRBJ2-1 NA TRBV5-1 CASSFGTRSYHKQFF TGCGCCAGCAGCTTTGGGACTCGTTCTTATCATAAGCAGTTCTTC
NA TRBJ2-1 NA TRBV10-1 CASISSALVNEQFF TGCGCCAGCATCTCTAGCGCCCTAGTTAATGAGCAGTTCTTC
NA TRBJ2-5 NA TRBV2 CASSEDLPETQYF TGTGCCAGCAGTGAAGATCTCCCAGAGACCCAGTACTTC
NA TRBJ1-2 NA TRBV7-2 CASSRYEPIYGYTF TGTGCCAGCAGTCGGTATGAGCCCATCTATGGCTACACCTTC
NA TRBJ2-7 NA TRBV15 CATSRGSGRLYEQYF TGTGCCACCAGCAGAGGGTCGGGGAGGCTCTACGAGCAGTACTTC
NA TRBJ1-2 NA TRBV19 CASRPGTHNYSYTF TGTGCCAGTAGACCCGGGACGCACAACTATAGCTACACCTTC